This is a list of T cell receptor beta chains from one sample in a study of control samples from healthy donors and cancer patients. Profiling relied on immunoSEQ multiplex PCR, and the TCRdb table lists in-frame clones only, not all of them. The data hold 120,000 to 150,000 clones, with 80% to 90% observed a single time. The sequenced sample was blood. These TCRs come from a woman aged 25 to 39 in good health. Each CDR3 is given with its conserved first and last residue. D genes are given only for firm matches. Size is omitted from some rows. Given values are once, few, many or a class for expanded clones.

TRBJ1-2,NA,NA,TRBV6-1,TGTGCCAGCAGTGAAGGAAGGGGTTATGGCTACACCTTC,CASSEGRGYGYTF
TRBJ1-1,TRBD1,NA,TRBV30,TGTGCCTGGAACACCGGACAGGGCGAGACTGAAGCTTTCTTT,CAWNTGQGETEAFF
TRBJ2-1,NA,NA,TRBV19,TGTGCCAGTAGTATGCGTTACAGCTCCTACAATGAGCAGTTCTTC,CASSMRYSSYNEQFF
TRBJ2-5,NA,few,TRBV9,TGTGCCAGCAGCTTAACGACAGGTCCAGAGACCCAGTACTTC,CASSLTTGPETQYF
TRBJ2-3,NA,NA,TRBV19,TGTGCCAGTAGGCTACAGCCCACAGATACGCAGTATTTT,CASRLQPTDTQYF
TRBJ1-2,NA,NA,TRBV4-1,TGCGCCAGCAGCCAAGTAGGGGGAACCCATGGCTACACCTTC,CASSQVGGTHGYTF
TRBJ1-4,NA,NA,TRBV5-1,TGCGCCAGCAGCTTGGCCGGGGGGGCAGGTGAAAAACTGTTTTTT,CASSLAGGAGEKLFF
TRBJ2-7,NA,NA,TRBV18,TGTGCCAGCTCACCAGATCACGAGCAGTACTTC,CASSPDHEQYF
TRBJ2-7,NA,NA,TRBV4-1,TGCGCCAGCGCCGAACGGGGTGGATTTAACGAGCAGTACTTC,CASAERGGFNEQYF
TRBJ1-2,NA,NA,TRBV3-1/TRBV3-2,TGTGCCAGCAGCCGGTGGCAGGGTAACTATGGCTACACCTTC,CASSRWQGNYGYTF
TRBJ1-6,TRBD1,NA,TRBV3-1/TRBV3-2,TGTGCCAGTAACCCGGGACAGCCTAATTCACCCCTCCACTTT,CASNPGQPNSPLHF
TRBJ2-1,NA,once,TRBV9,TGTGCCAGCAGCGTAGGGCCGTACAATGAGCAGTTCTTC,CASSVGPYNEQFF
TRBJ1-1,TRBD1,NA,TRBV3-1/TRBV3-2,TGTGCCAGCAGCCCCCGGGACAGGGTTGGCACTGAAGCTTTCTTT,CASSPRDRVGTEAFF
TRBJ2-5,NA,NA,TRBV21-1,TGTGCCAGCAAACCGGACAGGGACCAAGAGACCCAGTACTTC,CASKPDRDQETQYF
TRBJ1-2,TRBD1,NA,TRBV19,TGTGCCAGTAGTCCGACAGGGGCCTATGGCTACACCTTC,CASSPTGAYGYTF
TRBJ2-3,TRBD2,NA,TRBV11-2,TGTGCCAGCAGCTTAGATGTTAGCGGGAGGGTCACAGATACGCAGTATTTT,CASSLDVSGRVTDTQYF
TRBJ1-2,TRBD1,NA,TRBV19,TGTGCCAGTAGTTCATGGACAGGGGATTGGGGCAACTATGGCTACACCTTC,CASSSWTGDWGNYGYTF
TRBJ2-5,TRBD2,NA,TRBV30,TGTGCCTGGAGTATAGGACTAGTTGAGACCCAGTACTTC,CAWSIGLVETQYF
TRBJ2-1,NA,NA,TRBV11-3,TGTGCCAGCCGCGGTCGGTCGGATGAGCAGTTCTTC,CASRGRSDEQFF
TRBJ1-6,NA,NA,TRBV27,TGTGCCAGCAGTTTGGGGGGGCTTTCACCCCTCCACTTT,CASSLGGLSPLHF
TRBJ1-1,NA,NA,TRBV15,TGTGCCACCAGCAGAGAGGGAGGGATGAACACTGAAGCTTTCTTT,CATSREGGMNTEAFF
TRBJ1-1,TRBD1,NA,TRBV2,TGTGCCAGCAGAGACAGGGGTATCACTGAAGCTTTCTTT,CASRDRGITEAFF
TRBJ1-3,NA,NA,TRBV4-2,TGTGCCAGCAGCCACGACACCTCTGGAAACACCATATATTTT,CASSHDTSGNTIYF
TRBJ2-1,TRBD2,NA,TRBV5-4,TGTGCCAGCAGCCATGAGGGACTAGCGCACAATGAGCAGTTCTTC,CASSHEGLAHNEQFF
TRBJ1-4,NA,NA,TRBV2,TGTGCCAGCAGTGAAACAATAACTCCCTCGGGTGAAAAACTGTTTTTT,CASSETITPSGEKLFF
TRBJ1-2,TRBD1,few,TRBV5-6,TGTGCCAGCAGCTCGACAGGGACCTATGGCTACACCTTC,CASSSTGTYGYTF
TRBJ1-1,NA,NA,TRBV29-1,TGCAGCGTTGAATTTTATATGAACACTGAAGCTTTCTTT,CSVEFYMNTEAFF
TRBJ2-1,NA,NA,TRBV7-3,TGTGCCAGCAGCTTATTCCCGACGGCCCATGAGCAGTTCTTC,CASSLFPTAHEQFF
TRBJ2-2,NA,NA,TRBV7-9,TGTGCCAGCAGCTTAGCCGGGACAAGTAAGACCGGGGAGCTGTTTTTT,CASSLAGTSKTGELFF
TRBJ2-7,NA,many,TRBV10-3,TGTGCCATCAGTGAACCTAGCGCAAACTACGAGCAGTACTTC,CAISEPSANYEQYF
TRBJ1-2,TRBD1,NA,TRBV7-3,TGTGCCAGCAGCTTAACCCCGACAGGGGACGAGGGTGGCTACACCTTC,CASSLTPTGDEGGYTF
TRBJ1-3,NA,NA,TRBV29-1,TGCAGCGTTGAAGTGCAGGAAGGTGGAAACACCATATATTTT,CSVEVQEGGNTIYF
TRBJ2-7,TRBD2,NA,TRBV7-9,TGTGCCAGCAGCCCCTGGGGTAGCGGGAGCACCTACGAGCAGTACTTC,CASSPWGSGSTYEQYF
TRBJ2-7,NA,NA,TRBV7-6,TGTGCCAGCAGCCGAACAACCCACGAGGGACGGGACTACGAGCAGTACTTC,CASSRTTHEGRDYEQYF
TRBJ2-5,NA,NA,TRBV3-1/TRBV3-2,TGTGCCAGCAGCCAAGATTCGGGACCCCGGTACTTC,CASSQDSGPRYF
TRBJ2-2,NA,once,TRBV11-3,TGTGCCAGCAGCTTAGCGTCAGGGGCGAACACCGGGGAGCTGTTTTTT,CASSLASGANTGELFF
TRBJ1-2,NA,NA,TRBV29-1,TGCAGCGTTGAAGATGACGAAAGTCTCAACTATGGCTACACCTTC,CSVEDDESLNYGYTF
TRBJ1-1,NA,NA,TRBV6-5,TGTGCCAACTCACAGCCCGGGAACACTGAAGCTTTCTTT,CANSQPGNTEAFF
TRBJ1-4,NA,once,TRBV5-1,TGCGCCAGCAGCTTGGGGTCAGGGTGGGATGAAAAACTGTTTTTT,CASSLGSGWDEKLFF
TRBJ2-7,TRBD2,NA,TRBV19,TGTGCCAGTAGTATCAGCGGGAGTCTCTACGAGCAGTACTTC,CASSISGSLYEQYF